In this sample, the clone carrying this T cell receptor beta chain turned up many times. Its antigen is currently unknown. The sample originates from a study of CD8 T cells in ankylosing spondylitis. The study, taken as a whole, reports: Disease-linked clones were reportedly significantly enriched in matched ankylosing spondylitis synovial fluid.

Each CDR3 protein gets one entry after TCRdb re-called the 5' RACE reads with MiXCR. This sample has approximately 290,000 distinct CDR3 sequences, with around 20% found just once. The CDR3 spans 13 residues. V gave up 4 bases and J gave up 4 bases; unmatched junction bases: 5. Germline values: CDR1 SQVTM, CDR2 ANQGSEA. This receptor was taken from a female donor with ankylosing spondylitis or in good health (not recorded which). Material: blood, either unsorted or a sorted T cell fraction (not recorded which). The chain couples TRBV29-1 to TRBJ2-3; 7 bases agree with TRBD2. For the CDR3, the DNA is TGCAGCGTTGGCGGGAGATACGCAGATACGCAGTATTTT. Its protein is CSVGGRYADTQYF.